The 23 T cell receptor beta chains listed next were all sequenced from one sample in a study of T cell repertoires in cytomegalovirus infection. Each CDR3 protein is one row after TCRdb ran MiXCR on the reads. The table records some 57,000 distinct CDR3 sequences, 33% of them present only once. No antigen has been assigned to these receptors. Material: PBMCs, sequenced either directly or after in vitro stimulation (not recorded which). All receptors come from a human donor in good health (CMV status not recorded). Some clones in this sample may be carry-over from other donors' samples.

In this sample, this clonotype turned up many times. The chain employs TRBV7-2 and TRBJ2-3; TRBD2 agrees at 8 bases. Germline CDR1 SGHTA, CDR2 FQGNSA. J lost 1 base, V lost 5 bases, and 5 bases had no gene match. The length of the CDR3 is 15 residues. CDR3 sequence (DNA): TGTGCCAGCAGCACCCAGACTAGCGGCACAGATACGCAGTATTTT. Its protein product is CASSTQTSGTDTQYF. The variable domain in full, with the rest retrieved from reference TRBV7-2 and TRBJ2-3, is GAGVSQSPSNKVTEKGKDVELRCDPISGHTALYWYRQSLGQGLEFLIYFQGNSAPDKSGLPSDRFSAERTGGSVSTLTIQRTQQEDSAVYLCASSTQTSGTDTQYFGPGTRLTVL.

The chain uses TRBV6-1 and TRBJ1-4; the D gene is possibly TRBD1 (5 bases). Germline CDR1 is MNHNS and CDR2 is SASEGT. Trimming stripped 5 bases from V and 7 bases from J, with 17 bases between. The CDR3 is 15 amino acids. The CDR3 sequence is CASSPRRRGSEKLFF. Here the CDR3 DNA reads TGTGCCAGCAGTCCCCGAAGGAGGGGAAGTGAAAAACTGTTTTTT.

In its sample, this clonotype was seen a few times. Written as DNA, the CDR3 is TGTGCCAGCAGCCCTGACTCTTTAGGGGTAAGGGTCGCTTTCTTT. Its protein product is CASSPDSLGVRVAFF. The rearrangement links TRBV7-8 to TRBJ1-1; maybe TRBD1 (5 bases). Between the trimmed V and J ends, which lost 5 bases and 11 bases, there was a span of 24 bases. The germline V gene encodes CDR1 SGHVS and CDR2 FQNEAQ. This CDR3 spans 15 amino acids.

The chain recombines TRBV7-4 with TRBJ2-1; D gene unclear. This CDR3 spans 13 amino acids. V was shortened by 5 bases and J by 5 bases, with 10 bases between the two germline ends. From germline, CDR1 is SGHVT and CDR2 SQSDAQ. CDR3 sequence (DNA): TGTGCCAGCAGCGTCCTTAGGGACAATGAGCAGTTCTTC. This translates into CASSVLRDNEQFF.

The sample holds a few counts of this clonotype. DNA for the CDR3: TGTGCCAGCAGTACCGGGACAGCCTACGAGCAGTACTTC. This codes for CASSTGTAYEQYF. V gene TRBV6-5 combines with J gene TRBJ2-7, with TRBD1 matching 7 bases. CDR1 is MNHEY, CDR2 SVGAGI, per germline. V lost 5 bases to trimming and J lost 2 bases; unmatched junction nucleotides: 3. This CDR3 region has 13 residues.

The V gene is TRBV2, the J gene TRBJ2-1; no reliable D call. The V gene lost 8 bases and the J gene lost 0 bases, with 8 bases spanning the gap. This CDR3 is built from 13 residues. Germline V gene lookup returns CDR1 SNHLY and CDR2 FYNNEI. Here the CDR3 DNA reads TGTGCCAGCGAGGTGAGCTCCTACAATGAGCAGTTCTTC. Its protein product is CASEVSSYNEQFF.

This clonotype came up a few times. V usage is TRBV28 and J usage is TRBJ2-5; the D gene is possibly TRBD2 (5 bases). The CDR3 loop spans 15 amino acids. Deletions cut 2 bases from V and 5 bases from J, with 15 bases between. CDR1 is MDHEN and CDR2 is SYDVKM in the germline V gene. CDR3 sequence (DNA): TGTGCCAGCAGTTTACCCGAAGGGAGCGAGGAGACCCAGTACTTC. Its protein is CASSLPEGSEETQYF.

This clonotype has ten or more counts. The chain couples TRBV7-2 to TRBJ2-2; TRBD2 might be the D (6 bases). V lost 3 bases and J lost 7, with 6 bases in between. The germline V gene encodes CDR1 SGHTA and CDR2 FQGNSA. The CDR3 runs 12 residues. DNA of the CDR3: TGTGCCAGCAGCTTCGGGGGCGGGGAGCTGTTTTTT. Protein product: CASSFGGGELFF.

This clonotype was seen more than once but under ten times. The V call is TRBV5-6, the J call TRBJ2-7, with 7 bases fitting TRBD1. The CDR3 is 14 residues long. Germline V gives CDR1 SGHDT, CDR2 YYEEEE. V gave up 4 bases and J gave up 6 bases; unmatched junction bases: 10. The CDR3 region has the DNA TGTGCCAGCAGCCCCCCGGGACAGCCAACCGAGCAGTACTTC. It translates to CASSPPGQPTEQYF.

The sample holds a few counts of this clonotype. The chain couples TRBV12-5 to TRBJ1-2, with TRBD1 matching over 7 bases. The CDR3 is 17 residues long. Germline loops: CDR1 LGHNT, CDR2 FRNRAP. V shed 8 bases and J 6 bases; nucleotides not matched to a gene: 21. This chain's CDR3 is CASSPHRGAGQRDGYTF. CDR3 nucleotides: TGTGCTAGTAGCCCCCACCGAGGAGCGGGACAGAGGGATGGCTACACCTTC.

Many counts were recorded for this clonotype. In DNA, the CDR3 is TGTGCCAGCAGCGTTGGACTAGCGGGAGGGGGGCAGTTCTTC. The encoded protein is CASSVGLAGGGQFF. This chain links TRBV7-2 with TRBJ2-1, with 15 bases matching TRBD2. Trimming took 5 bases from V and 12 from J; bases not matched to a gene: 5. This CDR3 comprises 14 residues. The germline gives CDR1 SGHTA, CDR2 FQGNSA.

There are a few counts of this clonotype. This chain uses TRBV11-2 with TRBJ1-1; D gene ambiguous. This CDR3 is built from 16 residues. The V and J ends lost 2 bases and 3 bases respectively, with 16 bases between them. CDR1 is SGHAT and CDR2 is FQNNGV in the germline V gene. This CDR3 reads CASSLRGVPPDTEAFF. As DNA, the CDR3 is TGTGCCAGCAGCTTACGGGGAGTCCCTCCGGACACTGAAGCTTTCTTT. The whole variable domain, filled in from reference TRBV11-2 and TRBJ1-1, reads EAGVAQSPRYKIIEKRQSVAFWCNPISGHATLYWYQQILGQGPKLLIQFQNNGVVDDSQLPKDRFSAERLKGVDSTLKIQPAKLEDSAVYLCASSLRGVPPDTEAFFGQGTRLTVV.

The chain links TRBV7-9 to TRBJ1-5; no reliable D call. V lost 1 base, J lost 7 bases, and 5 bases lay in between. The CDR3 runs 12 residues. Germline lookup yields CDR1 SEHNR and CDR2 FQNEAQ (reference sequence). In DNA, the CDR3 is TGTGCCAGCAGCTTAGAGTACCAGCCCCAGCATTTT. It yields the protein CASSLEYQPQHF.

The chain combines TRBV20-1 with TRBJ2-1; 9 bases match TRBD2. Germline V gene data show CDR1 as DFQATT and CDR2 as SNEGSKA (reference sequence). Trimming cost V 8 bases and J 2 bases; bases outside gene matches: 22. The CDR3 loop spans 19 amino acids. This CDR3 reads CSSKRGGLAGNRPYNEQFF. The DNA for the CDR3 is TGCAGTTCGAAACGAGGGGGACTAGCCGGGAACCGGCCCTACAATGAGCAGTTCTTC.

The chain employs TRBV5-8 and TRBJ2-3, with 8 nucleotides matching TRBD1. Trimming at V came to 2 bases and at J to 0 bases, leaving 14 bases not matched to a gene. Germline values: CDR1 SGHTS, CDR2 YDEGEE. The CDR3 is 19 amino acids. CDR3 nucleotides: TGTGCCAGCAGCTTCCATTACAGGGGGAGTAGGGCTAGCACAGATACGCAGTATTTT. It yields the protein CASSFHYRGSRASTDTQYF.

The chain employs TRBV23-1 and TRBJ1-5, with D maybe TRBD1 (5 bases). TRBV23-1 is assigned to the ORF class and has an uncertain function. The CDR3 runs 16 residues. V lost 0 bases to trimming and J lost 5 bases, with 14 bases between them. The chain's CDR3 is CASSQSIAGLHQPQHF. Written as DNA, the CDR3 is TGCGCCAGCAGTCAATCAATCGCAGGGCTCCATCAGCCCCAGCATTTT.

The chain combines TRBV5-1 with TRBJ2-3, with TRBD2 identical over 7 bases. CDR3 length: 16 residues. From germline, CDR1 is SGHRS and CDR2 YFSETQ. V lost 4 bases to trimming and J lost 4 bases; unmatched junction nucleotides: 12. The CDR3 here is CASSRGQAGVSDTQYF. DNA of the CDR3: TGCGCCAGCAGCCGCGGTCAGGCGGGAGTTTCAGATACGCAGTATTTT.

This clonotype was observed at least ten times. The CDR3 bases are TGTGCCAGTAACCCCAGCGGGAGCCCCAATGAGCAGTTCTTC. Translating gives CASNPSGSPNEQFF. The rearrangement uses TRBV19 and TRBJ2-1; 8 bases map to TRBD2. V dropped 7 bases and J dropped 6; count of bases not matched to a gene: 8. CDR1 is LNHDA, CDR2 SQIVND, per germline (reference sequence). CDR3 length equals 14 residues.

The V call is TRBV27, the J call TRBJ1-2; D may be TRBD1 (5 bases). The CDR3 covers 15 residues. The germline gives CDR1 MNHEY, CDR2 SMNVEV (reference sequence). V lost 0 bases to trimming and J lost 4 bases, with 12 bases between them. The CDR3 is CASSLSEGLTYGYTF. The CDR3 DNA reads TGTGCCAGCAGTTTATCGGAGGGGTTAACCTATGGCTACACCTTC.

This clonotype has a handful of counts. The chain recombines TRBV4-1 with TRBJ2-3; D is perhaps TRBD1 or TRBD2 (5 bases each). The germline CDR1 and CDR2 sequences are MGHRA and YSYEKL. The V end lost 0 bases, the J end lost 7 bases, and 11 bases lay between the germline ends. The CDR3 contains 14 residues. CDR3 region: CASSQEVGVYTQYF. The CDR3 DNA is TGCGCCAGCAGCCAAGAGGTGGGGGTATATACGCAGTATTTT.

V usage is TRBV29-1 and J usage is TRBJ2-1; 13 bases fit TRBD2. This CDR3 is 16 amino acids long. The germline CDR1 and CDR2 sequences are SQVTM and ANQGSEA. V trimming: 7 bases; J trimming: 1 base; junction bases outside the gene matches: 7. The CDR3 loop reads CSAIGTSGESYNEQFF. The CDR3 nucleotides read TGCAGCGCGATCGGGACTAGCGGGGAGTCCTACAATGAGCAGTTCTTC.

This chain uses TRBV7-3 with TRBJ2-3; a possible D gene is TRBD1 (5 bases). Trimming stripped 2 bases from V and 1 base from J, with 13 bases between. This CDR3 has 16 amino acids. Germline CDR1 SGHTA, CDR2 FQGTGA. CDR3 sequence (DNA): TGTGCCAGCAGCTTAGCACTGACACAGGGCACAGATACGCAGTATTTT. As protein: CASSLALTQGTDTQYF.

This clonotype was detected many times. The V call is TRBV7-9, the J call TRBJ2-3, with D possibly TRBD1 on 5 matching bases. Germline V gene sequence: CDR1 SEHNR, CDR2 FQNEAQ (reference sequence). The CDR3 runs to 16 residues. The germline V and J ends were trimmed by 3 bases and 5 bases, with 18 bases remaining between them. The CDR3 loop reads CASSFAPPGFRDTQYF. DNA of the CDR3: TGTGCCAGCAGCTTCGCGCCCCCAGGGTTCCGAGATACGCAGTATTTT.